The TCR beta chain under discussion was sequenced for a study of CD8+ T cells in alopecia areata. At the level of the study: Each day, treated patients took oral tofacitinib twice, at 5 to 10 mg per dose. Study observations and caveats: Tissue-resident alphabeta T cells belonging to normal skin likewise get sequenced within scalp specimens.

Germline-derived CDR1 and CDR2 are SGHTA and FQGNSA. The CDR3 totals 15 residues. V lost 4 bases and J 7 bases, leaving 14 bases between the germline ends. As for this clone: Its cognate antigen is unknown.

After isolation, RNA underwent reverse transcription to generate cDNA as the sequencing template. Assay: immunoSEQ multiplex PCR; the TCRdb copy retains only in-frame clones and omits some. The repertoire holds some 130,000 clones, with more than 40% as singletons. The input for sequencing was CD8+ T cells sorted from blood, taken at week 0. This chain uses TRBV7-2 with TRBJ1-6, with D perhaps TRBD1 (5 bases). The receptor comes from a human donor with alopecia areata. The CDR3 loop reads CASSSGGSWNSPLHF. CDR3 DNA sequence: TGTGCCAGCAGCTCGGGGGGGTCATGGAATTCACCCCTCCACTTT. The full variable domain, completed using reference TRBV7-2 and TRBJ1-6, is GAGVSQSPSNKVTEKGKDVELRCDPISGHTALYWYRQSLGQGLEFLIYFQGNSAPDKSGLPSDRFSAERTGGSVSTLTIQRTQQEDSAVYLCASSSGGSWNSPLHFGNGTRLTVT.